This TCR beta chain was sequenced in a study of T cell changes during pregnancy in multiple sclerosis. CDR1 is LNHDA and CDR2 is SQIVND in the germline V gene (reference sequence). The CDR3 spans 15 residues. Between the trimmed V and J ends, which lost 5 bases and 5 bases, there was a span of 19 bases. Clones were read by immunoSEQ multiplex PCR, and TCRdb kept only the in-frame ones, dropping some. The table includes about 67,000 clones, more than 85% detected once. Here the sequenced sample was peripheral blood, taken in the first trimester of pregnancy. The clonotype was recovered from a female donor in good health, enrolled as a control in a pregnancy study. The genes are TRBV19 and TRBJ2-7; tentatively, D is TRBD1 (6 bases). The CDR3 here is CASSQPGRQEHEQYF. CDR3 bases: TGTGCCAGTAGTCAGCCGGGCCGACAGGAGCACGAGCAGTACTTC.